One T cell receptor (beta chain) is described in this entry. Its antigen is unknown. Qualities for individual bases were not recorded, and no much larger clone is one base off. CD8 naive samples were obtained by positive selection for CCR7 among CD45RO-negative cells, yielding a CD45RA+CCR7+ population from which TemRA cells were excluded. The donors were healthy, HIV-negative adults with no recently reported acute infections or vaccinations. Every donor was a Caucasian adult residing in Nashville, Tennessee, USA. Blood was obtained by leukapheresis, after which PBMCs were separated by Ficoll-Histopaque density gradient centrifugation and cryopreserved in liquid nitrogen vapor phase. Purity and quantity of every magnetically sorted T cell population were checked by analytical flow cytometry. Genomic DNA was isolated from each sorted fraction and quantified by UV absorbance on a Nanodrop 2000c. From cysteine to phenylalanine, the CDR3 is 17 amino acids long. The only DNA kept is the CDR3, 51 bases in frame from the first base. CDR1 is given as SEHNR and CDR2 as FQNEAQ, both from the germline V gene (reference sequence). Clipping removes 6 bases from V and 8 bases from J, with 18 as the unmatched junction base count.

This sample stems from a study of shared clonotypes between healthy human individuals (TCRdb year 2020). As for the study more broadly: The cohort included three men and a couple of women between 18 and 49 years of age. Per donor, three plates each were used for CD4 naive and CD4 memory, two for CD8 naive, and one for CD8 memory. Blood TCR repertoires of roughly five healthy adults were deeply sequenced to estimate repertoire size and the extent of clonotype sharing between individuals. Libraries were prepared and TCR repertoires were sequenced by different laboratories using diverse techniques, in order to increase sequencing depth and limit assay-specific biases. Between about 0.8 and 8.9 billion PBMCs per donor were obtained by leukapheresis. Findings and caveats that apply to the study as a whole: Only blood was sampled, and tissue TCR repertoires likely differ from those in blood. Pairwise subsampling led to the expectation that sequencing depth would affect the degree of clonotype sharing among donors. Clonotypes shared by all four sorted-subset donors showed higher generation probabilities than non-shared clonotypes. Incomplete sequencing was indicated by rarefaction of sorted-subset datasets, despite the large sequencing depth. Approximately 5% of naive CD4, 3% to 3.5% of naive CD8, approximately 2% of memory CD4, and 0.4% of memory CD8 clonotypes were shared across a few donors. The genetic and exposure-history diversity represented was limited by the small number of donors. Naive subsets generally had larger estimated clonotype richness than memory subsets.

Using the deep immunoSEQ assay, TCR CDR3 regions were amplified from genomic DNA by multiplex PCR. For each cell subset, the extracted genomic DNA was distributed evenly across all wells of several immunoSEQ 96-well plates, and each plate served as one replicate. For sorted subsets, around 200 ng genomic DNA, equal to approximately 30,000 T cell genomes, was loaded into each replicate PCR. Purified libraries were measured with a Qubit 3.0 fluorometer, size-checked on a Bioanalyzer 2100, and measured again with the KAPA Library Quantification kit. Each immunoSEQ 96-well plate was sequenced on its own single-read 150-cycle Illumina NextSeq 550 flow cell. Per the authors' processing: Because the immunoSEQ output held only junctional sequences and lacked quality scores, the filtering could not match the filtering applied to full-length reads. Sequences were annotated with PyIR, a Python wrapper for IgBLAST v1.9, using IMGT germline references to assign V/J genes and CDR3. Reads were removed for weak V/J assignments (E-value above 1e-6), missing CDR3, stop codons, out-of-frame junctions, or ambiguous translated residues. V3J clonotypes were defined by identical inferred V gene, J gene, and CDR3 amino acid sequence. Percentage overlap between repertoires was computed as shared unique clonotypes divided by the size of the smaller repertoire. Three approaches were used to assess repertoire richness: RTK rarefaction, the Chao1 estimator, and Recon v2.1 estimates of unobserved clonotypes. Generation probabilities were computed with OLGA for all TCRbeta clonotypes obtained by the gDNA method from a few donors. Here the immuneACCESS table is served through TCRdb, limited to in-frame sequences with V and J called. Missing clones are a known gap in these copies; in checked studies unresolved V genes cover under half, and the rest lacks a known reason. The V and J calls and clone size are taken from that table; D and trimming were inferred from the DNA. Present in this sample are some 2 million clones, about 95% of which were seen just once. The top ten constitute more than 0.95% of the sample.

The source material was naive CD8+ T cells sorted from blood. Read against the paper, the sample's cell subset or site label means: CD45RA+CCR7+. The rearrangement joined TRBV7-9 to TRBJ2-1; 8 bases in the junction line up with TRBD2. The receptor was derived from a man aged 18 to 30 in good health. CDR3 protein: CASRPASVAGGIDEQFF. The nucleotides read TGTGCCAGCAGACCCGCGTCGGTCGCGGGGGGCATCGATGAGCAGTTCTTC.